This TCR beta chain was documented in a study of blood T cells in healthy people across ages. Background on the study: About one barcoded beta molecule per two T cells came from capture by template switching.

Concerning this clonotype: Its antigen is still unknown.

Donors each provided roughly 10 milliliters of peripheral blood. The second PCR ran about 6 to 12 cycles with a sample-barcoded 5' primer and J-beta primers. TCRdb reanalysed the 5' RACE reads using MiXCR and keeps one entry per CDR3 protein. The sample holds 1,300,000 or so distinct CDR3 sequences, around 55% seen once. There are 12 residues in the CDR3. Trimming stripped 5 bases from V and 5 bases from J, with 9 bases between. The germline V gene has CDR1 MDHEN and CDR2 SYDVKM. Notes on the study in general: Observed TCR beta diversity per million T cells went down as age went up. This fall followed a roughly linear course with age.

The gene calls are TRBV28 and TRBJ1-2; D gene uncertain. Sequenced: blood. This sequence was found in a man between 18 and 35 years old in good health. CDR3 loop: CASSQIPYGYTF. CDR3 coding DNA: TGTGCCAGCAGTCAAATACCATATGGCTACACCTTC.